This TCR beta chain comes out of a study of T cells expressing NK-cell markers (dated by TCRdb to between 2020 and 2021). Describing the broader study: Three sorted T-cell subsets (CD3+CD56+NKG2C+, CD3+CD56+NKG2C- and CD3+CD56-NKG2C+) from seven to nine donors had their TCR beta-chain repertoires profiled. The libraries were sequenced on Illumina HiSeq 2000/2500, MiSeq or NextSeq, producing 2 x 150 bp reads. All eight donors whose samples were sequenced were randomly selected healthy volunteers, three of them men and five women. Among the eight sequenced donors, seven were HCMV-seropositive and one was HCMV-seronegative. The study at large found these results: In a handful of donors, the dominant CD3+CD56+NKG2C+ clonotypes were among the top 10 CD8+ clonotypes and accounted for about 1.0-7.5% of CD8+ T cells. Those dominant clonotypes were again the most abundant among CD3+CD56-NKG2C+ cells in a handful of donors, at roughly 25-60.1%. Whether the expanded NKG2C-expressing T cell clones were specific for HCMV antigens was left unclear.

The data were produced on an Illumina HiSeq 2000. The TCR beta cDNA libraries were made using 5'RACE template switching, a step that added both a universal primer site and unique molecular identifiers. cDNA synthesis was primed from the TCR beta constant segment, followed by two successive PCR amplification steps. Processing in the source paper ran as follows. MIGEC handled demultiplexing of the reads and grouping by UMI, while MiTCR was used to assemble and quantify clonotypes. To remove erroneous sequences, TCR cDNA sequences were retained only when supported by two or more reads. The tcR package was used for downstream repertoire analysis, with clonotypes matched between fractions based on CDR3 nucleotide sequence plus V segment. VDJmatch was used to annotate antigen specificity against VDJdb, with one amino acid substitution allowed in CDR3. After reprocessing by TCRdb, each CDR3 protein sequence is one entry, and no DNA is given. Here the V and J calls rest on TCRdb's processing, not on the authors' analysis. The sample table holds about 150,000 distinct CDR3 sequences. The ten most abundant clones make up roughly 12% of the sample.

HCMV-specific IgG was detected in serum with a commercial ELISA kit to determine HCMV serostatus. Ficoll density gradient centrifugation was used to isolate peripheral blood mononuclear cells from blood. The CDR3 numbers 16 residues from cysteine through phenylalanine. DNA for this receptor is not on file. The germline V gene provides CDR1 MNHEY and CDR2 SVGEGT. In regard to this clonotype: Its antigen target is currently unknown.

This TCR was sampled from a man aged 18 to 29 in good health. Donor details come from another sample of the same person, matched by shared clones. The sequencing input was blood T cells: a sorted CD56 or NKG2C T cell subset, CD4+ or CD8+ T cells, or bulk PBMC T cells (not recorded which). The rearranged chain carries TRBV6-2 or TRBV6-3 and TRBJ2-3. The CDR3 reads CASSYLISGSTDTQYF.